The 2 T cell receptor beta chains given below trace back to one sample, sequenced in a study of T cells in narcolepsy. Using immunoSEQ multiplex PCR, the repertoire was profiled, and TCRdb retains in-frame clones only, with some absent. The table lists more than 10,000 clones, around 94% of them singletons. The sequencing sample was made of CD45RA- memory CD4+ T cells from PBMCs. These receptors were taken from a human donor with narcolepsy.

This clone was observed once. This chain links TRBV5-1 with TRBJ2-3; weak D call: TRBD2 (5 bases). Trimming took off 4 bases at V and 0 bases at J, with 6 bases between the two ends. Germline lookup yields CDR1 SGHRS and CDR2 YFSETQ. The CDR3 consists of 13 residues. The CDR3 sequence: CASSSGSTDTQYF. For the CDR3, the DNA is TGCGCCAGCAGCAGCGGCAGCACAGATACGCAGTATTTT. Full variable domain (outside the CDR3, taken from reference TRBV5-1 and TRBJ2-3): KAGVTQTPRYLIKTRGQQVTLSCSPISGHRSVSWYQQTPGQGLQFLFEYFSETQRNKGNFPGRFSGRQFSNSRSEMNVSTLELGDSALYLCASSSGSTDTQYFGPGTRLTVL.

The chain couples TRBV9 to TRBJ1-5, with D unclear. Germline CDR1 SGDLS, CDR2 YYNGEE. Trimming took off 0 bases at V and 0 bases at J, with 7 bases between the two ends. The CDR3 has 15 residues. This chain's CDR3 is CASSVDPNSNQPQHF. CDR3 DNA sequence: TGTGCCAGCAGCGTAGACCCGAATAGCAATCAGCCCCAGCATTTT.